Here is one T cell receptor beta chain with its context. Original data processing: Reference gene primer amplification gave estimated nucleated cell counts. The method was immunoSEQ multiplex PCR; TCRdb's version includes in-frame clones alone and lacks a portion of them. Clonal size and the V and J genes are those of that table, whereas D and trimming came from the DNA. The repertoire holds about 410,000 clones, with about nine tenths as singletons. The data are from a study of blood T cell repertoires in COVID-19. The overall study: The cDNA or gDNA used as material had been derived from T cells, B-cell-depleted T cells, or PBMCs.

Sequencing was done on a sample of peripheral blood. The sequence came from a middle-aged woman with COVID-19, enrolled during active disease.

CDR3: CASSFQKGADTQYF. Here the CDR3 DNA reads TGTGCCAGCAGCTTCCAGAAGGGGGCGGATACGCAGTATTTT. The chain is built from TRBV7-3 and TRBJ2-3, with TRBD1 matching over 7 bases. The germline V gene has CDR1 SGHTA and CDR2 FQGTGA. The CDR3 length is 14 residues. After removal of 3 bases from V and 6 bases from J, the junction contained 6 bases not matched to a gene.